The source of this T cell receptor (beta chain) is a study of OX40 agonist ivuxolimab in advanced cancers. Regarding the study in general: Ivuxolimab was a fully human IgG2 agonistic monoclonal antibody targeting the costimulatory receptor OX40 (CD134). A male proportion of 82.7% and a mean age of around 60 years, ranging from about 20 to 80, were recorded for the dose-escalation cohort. The purpose of peripheral TCRbeta sequencing was to test whether ivuxolimab changed TCR sequence diversity and led to clonal T-cell expansion. The paper reports the monotherapy dose-escalation portion (N of about 50 patients) of the phase I ivuxolimab trial. Prior anti-PD-1, anti-PD-L1 or anti-CTLA-4 therapy was permitted, and 40% of dose-escalation patients had received checkpoint inhibitors. Among the roughly 50 dose-escalation patients, about 20 had hepatocellular carcinoma, approximately 15 melanoma, 9 renal cell carcinoma and 9 head and neck cancer. Intravenous ivuxolimab was administered to patients every 2 weeks at six dose levels: 0.01, 0.1, 0.3, 1.5, 3 and 10 mg/kg. Partial responses occurred in three dose-escalation patients, of whom one had hepatocellular carcinoma and two had cutaneous melanoma. Overall study outcomes, separate from this receptor: At doses from 0.1 to 3.0 mg/kg, clonal expansion was seen in both CD4+ and CD8+ blood T cells between baseline and week 6. In the 0.1-3.0 mg/kg groups, partial responders were among the patients with the lowest normalized peripheral clonal expansion, particularly in CD8+ T cells. The antigen specificity of the peripheral T cells that underwent clonal expansion was not determined. Low levels of normalized T-cell clonal expansion were also seen in some nonresponding patients. On average, CD8+ T cells showed more expanded clones than CD4+ T cells after ivuxolimab.

The trial excluded patients who had a history of autoimmune disease or were on systemic immunosuppression. Peripheral blood for TCR sequencing was collected from all dose cohorts at baseline, on cycle 4 day 1, and on cycle 7 day 1. The samples were taken from a phase I, first-in-human, multicenter, open-label dose-escalation trial of ivuxolimab. Adults with locally advanced or metastatic melanoma, renal cell, hepatocellular, or head and neck squamous cell carcinoma were enrolled in the trial. Before TCR sequencing, CD4+ T cells and CD8+ T cells from peripheral blood were sorted into separate populations. As encoded in the germline V gene (reference sequence), CDR1 is SEHNR while CDR2 is FQNEAQ. The CDR3 sequence holds 15 residues, the cysteine and phenylalanine included. Kept here is only the CDR3 DNA, which spans 45 bases and is read in frame from base 1. V is pared back by 0 bases and J by 5 bases, with 10 bases lying between the germline termini.

Genomic DNA was isolated from the sorted cells so that the TCRbeta CDR3 region could be sequenced. TCRbeta CDR3 regions were sequenced using the immunoSEQ Assay. As stored in TCRdb, this immuneACCESS dataset retains in-frame rearrangements with V and J assigned. A fraction of the clones does not appear; measured against another copy, unresolved V genes explain less than half of the discrepancy, and the remainder lacks a known reason. Across this sample there are tens of thousands of clones, with around 90% seen only once. Jointly, the top ten make up around 19% of the sample. In regard to this clone: This clone's antigen is unknown. The record has no base qualities; no much larger clone is one base away.

The starting material was CD4+ or CD8+ T cells sorted from blood, obtained in a trial of the OX40 agonist ivuxolimab. This receptor chain uses TRBV7-9 and TRBJ1-4; the D segment cannot be called with confidence. The sequence derives from an adult with an advanced solid tumor such as melanoma, head and neck, liver or kidney cancer. The sequenced DNA is TGTGCCAGCAGCTTAGCGAGGCCGCCGAATGAAAAACTGTTTTTT. It is translated as CASSLARPPNEKLFF.